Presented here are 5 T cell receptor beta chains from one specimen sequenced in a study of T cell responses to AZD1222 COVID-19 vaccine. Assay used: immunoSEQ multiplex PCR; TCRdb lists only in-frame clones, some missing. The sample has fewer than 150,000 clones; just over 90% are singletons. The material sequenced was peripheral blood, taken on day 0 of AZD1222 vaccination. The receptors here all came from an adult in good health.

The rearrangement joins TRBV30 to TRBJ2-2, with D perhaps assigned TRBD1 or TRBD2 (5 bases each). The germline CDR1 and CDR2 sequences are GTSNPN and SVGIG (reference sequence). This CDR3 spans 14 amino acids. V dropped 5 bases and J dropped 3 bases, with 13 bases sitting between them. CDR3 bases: TGTGCCTGGGGGACGGGATTGGACACCGGGGAGCTGTTTTTT. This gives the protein CAWGTGLDTGELFF. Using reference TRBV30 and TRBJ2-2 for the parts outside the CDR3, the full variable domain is SQTIHQWPATLVQPVGSPLSLECTVEGTSNPNLYWYRQAAGRGLQLLFYSVGIGQISSEVPQNLSASRPQDRQFILSSKKLLLSDSGFYLCAWGTGLDTGELFFGEGSRLTVL.

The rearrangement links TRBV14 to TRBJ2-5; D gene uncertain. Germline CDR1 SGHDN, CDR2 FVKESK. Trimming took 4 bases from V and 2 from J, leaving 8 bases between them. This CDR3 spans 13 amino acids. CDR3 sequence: CASSLLPQETQYF. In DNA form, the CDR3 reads TGTGCCAGCAGCCTACTTCCTCAAGAGACCCAGTACTTC.

CDR3 nucleotide sequence: TGTGCCAGCACCCCGGGGCCCAACAATGAGCAGTTCTTC. As protein: CASTPGPNNEQFF. The chain recombines TRBV7-2 with TRBJ2-1; D is tentatively TRBD1 or TRBD2 (5 bases each). The germline V gene encodes CDR1 SGHTA and CDR2 FQGNSA. The CDR3 has 13 residues. Trimming cost V 7 bases and J 5 bases, with 12 bases left between them.

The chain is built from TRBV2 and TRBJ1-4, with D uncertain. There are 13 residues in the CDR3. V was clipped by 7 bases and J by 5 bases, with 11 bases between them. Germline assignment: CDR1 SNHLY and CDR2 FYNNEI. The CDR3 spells CASIRVDNEKLFF. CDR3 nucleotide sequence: TGTGCCAGCATACGGGTTGACAATGAAAAACTGTTTTTT. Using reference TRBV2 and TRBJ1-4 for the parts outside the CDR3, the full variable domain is EPEVTQTPSHQVTQMGQEVILRCVPISNHLYFYWYRQILGQKVEFLVSFYNNEISEKSEIFDDQFSVERPDGSNFTLKIRSTKLEDSAMYFCASIRVDNEKLFFGSGTQLSVL.

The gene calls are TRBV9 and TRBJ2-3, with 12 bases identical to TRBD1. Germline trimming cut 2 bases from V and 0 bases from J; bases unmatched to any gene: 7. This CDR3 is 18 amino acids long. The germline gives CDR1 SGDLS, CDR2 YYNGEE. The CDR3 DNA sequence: TGTGCCAGCAGCGTCCCGGGACAGGGGGCTGCTAGCACAGATACGCAGTATTTT. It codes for CASSVPGQGAASTDTQYF.